This TCR beta chain stems from a study of CD8+CD57+ T cells in acquired aplastic anemia (dated by TCRdb to 2017 to 2018). Context from the whole study: On average, sorted CD4+ and CD8+ cells yielded 2.5 to 3.5 ug of extracted DNA, with a range of roughly 0.18 to 30 ug. A CD8+CD57+ expansion meant a frequency higher than the mean frequency seen in healthy subjects. General findings and caveats noted by the study authors: Although roughly 30 CD8+ CDR3 sequences were shared by patients and controls, these sequences appeared highly expressed in patients and within the immunodominant clones of patients. CD8+ Simpson's diversity did not differ significantly between patients and healthy controls (P=0.060).

This clonotype was seen a handful of times. Its specific antigen is unknown. It has no much larger one-base neighbor in the sample; base qualities were not kept. The V and J ends are trimmed by 4 bases and 2 bases, leaving 14 bases between them. Per the germline V gene, SNHLY is the CDR1 and FYNNEI is the CDR2. From the cysteine up to the phenylalanine, the CDR3 has a length of 15 residues. The sequence is cut down to CDR3 DNA, 45 bases in frame from base 1. Profiling of TCR beta VDJ combinations and CDR3 sequences used genomic DNA as the template. An Illumina HiSeq 2000 was used for TCR repertoire sequencing. Per the source publication's procedure: TRBV/TRBJ rearrangement plots, CDR3 size and DJ length profiles, and Simpson's diversity index were used to evaluate the repertoires. The most abundant DNA sequence in the deep sequencing data was taken as the immunodominant clone. CDR3 amino acid sequences were checked for sharing between subjects and were compared against published repertoires and the VDJdb database. TCRdb cleaned the public reads at Q25 with fastp, built clones with MiXCR and kept in-frame beta chains. Merged by CDR3 protein, the rows form single entries marked with the most common genes and DNA. TCRdb, rather than the study authors, made the V and J calls. The sample contains under 200,000 distinct CDR3 sequences, roughly half of them found a single time. The top ten constitute roughly 2% of the sample.

Expansion of CD8+CD57+ cells had been shown by flow cytometry in the patients chosen for sequencing. Severe acquired aplastic anemia was diagnosed in all patients according to International Study of Aplastic Anemia and Agranulocytosis and Camitta criteria. No therapy had been received by the patients at the time of blood sampling. In this study, sorted CD4+ and CD8+ T cells from the blood of healthy subjects and of severe aplastic anemia patients had their TCR repertoires deep-sequenced. Patients were enrolled under clinicaltrials.gov protocols 00001620, 01623167, 00001397, 00071045, 00081523 and 00961064 in the USA. Ficoll-Paque density gradient centrifugation was used to isolate peripheral blood mononuclear cells. Before DNA was extracted, CD4+ and CD8+ T cells were sorted using either FACS or magnetic beads.

The specimen sequenced was sorted CD4+, CD8+, or CD8+CD57+ T cells (not recorded which) from PBMCs. This chain is built from TRBV2 and TRBJ1-1, with the D gene not confidently named. This TCR derives from a human donor with aplastic anemia. Read as DNA, the sequence is TGTGCCAGCAGTGCTAGGCGGCAGGACAACACTGAAGCTTTCTTT. It is translated as CASSARRQDNTEAFF.